This TCR beta chain originates from a study of T cell repertoires in cytomegalovirus infection. Study-level information: Alongside well-studied HLA-B-restricted CMV epitopes, recently identified HLA-C-restricted CMV epitopes were also used. Shared public TCR beta signatures pointed to both CMV infection and a matching HLA type. Study-level findings and limits: HLA-C-restricted CMV-specific TCR beta clonotypes were dominant in the ex vivo response.

TCRdb fed the reads into MiXCR, producing one record per CDR3 protein. The sample carries around 55,000 distinct CDR3 sequences, 20% to 25% recorded once. The CDR3 contains 15 residues. V was shortened by 8 bases and J by 5 bases, with 21 bases between the two germline ends. In germline, CDR1 is MNHEY, CDR2 SVGEGT. Points on this clonotype: Its antigen is currently unknown.

The source material was CD8+ T cells from cultured PBMCs, sampled from culture after CMV antigen stimulation. The chain couples TRBV6-2 or TRBV6-3 to TRBJ2-5; D gene ambiguous. The sequence came from a human donor in good health (CMV status not recorded). Some clones in this sample may be carry-over from other donors' samples. The CDR3 nucleotides read TGTGCCAGCGCCTCGCAACGCGATCGGACCGAGACCCAGTACTTC. It specifies CASASQRDRTETQYF.